The TCR beta chain described here comes from a study of response to subunit inactivated influenza vaccine. TCRdb recomputed calls from the RT-PCR reads with MiXCR, one row per CDR3 protein. The sample has about 700,000 distinct CDR3 sequences, over 11% seen once; the top ten hold 5.5% to 8%. V was clipped by 4 bases and J by 5 bases, with 14 bases between them. The germline V gene has CDR1 SGHVS and CDR2 FQNEAQ. CDR3 size: 15 residues. Regarding the study as a whole: Each seasonal influenza vaccination recruits few new T cells, the authors suggested.

In this sample, this clonotype turned up many times. Its specificity is unknown. The specimen comprised PBMCs from blood, sampled 14 to 15 days before vaccination. This TCR derives from a man aged 45-60 years who received an inactivated influenza vaccine. The chain recombines TRBV7-8 with TRBJ2-2; D unresolved. The CDR3 reads CASSSRMGRTGELFF. CDR3 nucleotides: TGTGCCAGCAGCTCTCGGATGGGTAGGACCGGGGAGCTGTTTTTT.